Each of the 23 T cell receptor beta chains below was sequenced from the same sample in a study of blood T cell repertoires in COVID-19. Method: immunoSEQ multiplex PCR; TCRdb's copy keeps in-frame clones and lacks some. The table records more than 150,000 clones, roughly 88% of them present only once. The sample comprised PBMCs or T cells enriched from blood (not recorded which). The receptor set was obtained from a woman in her fifties or sixties who had recovered from COVID-19.

The chain joins TRBV5-1 to TRBJ1-5, with 7 bases identical to TRBD1. The V and J ends lost 4 bases and 6 bases, in that order; junction bases with no gene match: 7. This CDR3 contains 14 residues. Germline CDR1 and CDR2: SGHRS and YFSETQ. The CDR3 bases are TGCGCCAGCAGCCCCCCAGGGGGTAGTCAGCCCCAGCATTTT. Amino acids: CASSPPGGSQPQHF.

This chain joins TRBV7-2 and TRBJ2-3; D is uncertain. Germline V CDR1 and CDR2: SGHTA, FQGNSA. V shed 3 bases and J shed 5 bases, with 15 bases lying between them. The CDR3 length is 15 residues. CDR3 residues: CASSLRFDGGDTQYF. In nucleotides, the CDR3 is TGTGCCAGCAGCTTGCGGTTTGATGGTGGAGATACGCAGTATTTT.

V gene TRBV10-3 combines with J gene TRBJ2-3, with D maybe TRBD1 (6 bases). Germline V gene data show CDR1 as ENHRY and CDR2 as SYGVKD. CDR3 length: 14 residues. The V end was cut by 0 bases, the J end by 4 bases, with 8 bases between. The CDR3 sequence: CAISESGASDTQYF. The CDR3 DNA follows: TGTGCCATCAGTGAGTCGGGGGCTTCAGATACGCAGTATTTT.

This clone was picked up many times. This rearrangement joins TRBV28 to TRBJ2-7, with 12 bases fitting TRBD2. The junction had 11 bases not matched to a gene; V was cut back by 3 bases and J by 2 bases. CDR3 length: 18 amino acids. Germline CDR1 is MDHEN and CDR2 is SYDVKM. The chain's CDR3 is CASSFPPLASGRAYEQYF. DNA of the CDR3: TGTGCCAGCAGTTTCCCGCCCCTTGCTAGCGGGAGGGCCTACGAGCAGTACTTC. Based on the CDR3 plus reference TRBV28 and TRBJ2-7, the full variable domain is DVKVTQSSRYLVKRTGEKVFLECVQDMDHENMFWYRQDPGLGLRLIYFSYDVKMKEKGDIPEGYSVSREKKERFSLILESASTNQTSMYLCASSFPPLASGRAYEQYFGPGTRLTVT.

V usage is TRBV27 and J usage is TRBJ2-7; 7 nucleotides match TRBD1. The germline gives CDR1 MNHEY, CDR2 SMNVEV (reference sequence). The V segment lost 5 bases and the J segment 6 bases; nucleotides outside the gene matches: 7. There are 13 residues in the CDR3. This CDR3 reads CASSLYRGGEQYF. The CDR3 DNA follows: TGTGCCAGCAGTCTATACAGGGGCGGCGAGCAGTACTTC.

The chain couples TRBV5-5 to TRBJ2-7, with 9 nucleotides matching TRBD1. The germline CDR1 and CDR2 sequences are SGHKS and YYEKEE (reference sequence). CDR3 length: 14 residues. The junction had 6 bases not matched to a gene; V was cut back by 3 bases and J by 5 bases. The CDR3, as DNA: TGTGCCAGCAGCTCCGGGACAGGGATCGACGAGCAGTACTTC. This encodes CASSSGTGIDEQYF.

This chain joins TRBV3-1 (or the pseudogene TRBV3-2) and TRBJ1-6; D perhaps matches TRBD1 (6 bases). The CDR3 covers 16 residues. Looked up from germline, CDR1 is LGHDT and CDR2 is YNNKEL (reference sequence). In nucleotides, the CDR3 is TGTGAAAGCCCTACAGGCAGTAAGGGGGTTGGTTCACCCCTCCACTTT. It codes for CESPTGSKGVGSPLHF.

The chain carries TRBV9 and TRBJ2-1, with 12 positions matching TRBD2. Trimming at V came to 4 bases and at J to 7 bases, leaving 9 bases not matched to a gene. The CDR3 loop spans 16 amino acids. Germline V gene data show CDR1 as SGDLS and CDR2 as YYNGEE. CDR3 loop: CASSPRLAGDPNEQFF. CDR3 in DNA: TGTGCCAGCAGCCCAAGACTAGCGGGGGACCCAAATGAGCAGTTCTTC.

This clone showed up just a few times. This chain connects TRBV2 to TRBJ2-1; no reliable D call. The germline V gene has CDR1 SNHLY and CDR2 FYNNEI. The CDR3 loop spans 12 amino acids. The V end was cut by 3 bases, the J end by 6 bases, with 6 bases between. The chain's CDR3 is CASSDLRNEQFF. The DNA for the CDR3 is TGTGCCAGCAGTGACCTCCGCAATGAGCAGTTCTTC.

The chain links TRBV28 to TRBJ1-1; the match to TRBD1 covers 10 bases. CDR3 length: 16 residues. The junction had 11 bases not matched to a gene; V was cut back by 6 bases and J by 4 bases. Germline assignment: CDR1 MDHEN and CDR2 SYDVKM. CDR3 DNA sequence: TGTGCCAGCAGCCTCCGGGACAGGGGTCTGAGCACTGAAGCTTTCTTT. This encodes CASSLRDRGLSTEAFF. Using reference TRBV28 and TRBJ1-1 for the parts outside the CDR3, the full variable domain is DVKVTQSSRYLVKRTGEKVFLECVQDMDHENMFWYRQDPGLGLRLIYFSYDVKMKEKGDIPEGYSVSREKKERFSLILESASTNQTSMYLCASSLRDRGLSTEAFFGQGTRLTVV.

The chain couples TRBV27 to TRBJ2-1, with D perhaps matching TRBD1 (5 bases). V was pared by 4 bases and J by 8 bases, with 18 bases between. The CDR3 extends over 15 amino acids. The germline CDR1 and CDR2 sequences are MNHEY and SMNVEV (reference sequence). The CDR3 DNA follows: TGTGCCAGCAGTTCAGGTCCGGGCAGGGCACATGAGCAGTTCTTC. This sequence encodes CASSSGPGRAHEQFF.

This clone was counted only a few times. The J gene is TRBJ1-1, the V gene TRBV5-1, with 7 bases fitting TRBD1. From germline, CDR1 is SGHRS and CDR2 YFSETQ. V was clipped by 3 bases and J by 3 bases; unmatched bases: 8. The CDR3 consists of 15 residues. Here the CDR3 DNA reads TGCGCCAGCAGCTCCCTACAGGGGTTGGACACTGAAGCTTTCTTT. The encoded protein is CASSSLQGLDTEAFF.

The chain couples TRBV7-3 to TRBJ2-1, with 12 bases aligning to TRBD2. CDR3 length: 17 residues. Germline CDR1 and CDR2: SGHTA and FQGTGA. V lost 2 bases and J lost 5; bases outside the gene matches: 7. CDR3 in DNA: TGTGCCAGCAGCTTAGGCCTGAGACTAGCGGGGGACAATGAGCAGTTCTTC. Protein product: CASSLGLRLAGDNEQFF.

This clone appeared a few times. The genes are TRBV2 and TRBJ2-7; a possible D gene is TRBD1 (5 bases). Germline V lookup: CDR1 SNHLY, CDR2 FYNNEI. This CDR3 contains 13 residues. V was pared by 8 bases and J by 0 bases, with 11 bases between. This chain's CDR3 is CASARQISYEQYF. The CDR3 DNA reads TGTGCCAGCGCCAGACAGATCTCCTACGAGCAGTACTTC. Full variable domain (missing parts from reference TRBV2 and TRBJ2-7): EPEVTQTPSHQVTQMGQEVILRCVPISNHLYFYWYRQILGQKVEFLVSFYNNEISEKSEIFDDQFSVERPDGSNFTLKIRSTKLEDSAMYFCASARQISYEQYFGPGTRLTVT.

The rearrangement uses TRBV3-1 (or the pseudogene TRBV3-2) and TRBJ1-2; 7 bases are shared with TRBD1. J lost 3 bases, V lost 2 bases, and 3 bases had no gene match. This CDR3 is built from 14 residues. Germline values: CDR1 LGHDT, CDR2 YNNKEL (reference sequence). The CDR3 here is CASSQNDRDYGYTF. The CDR3 region has the DNA TGTGCCAGCAGCCAAAACGACAGGGACTATGGCTACACCTTC.

The genes are TRBV19 and TRBJ2-1; 10 bases align to TRBD2. The germline V gene has CDR1 LNHDA and CDR2 SQIVND (reference sequence). J gave up 6 bases and V 3 bases, and 17 bases lay outside the gene matches. CDR3 length equals 19 residues. CDR3 coding DNA: TGTGCCAGTAGTATTTCTGGCAGGGTAGCTAGCGGGAGCGGCAATGAGCAGTTCTTC. Translating it yields CASSISGRVASGSGNEQFF.

The rearrangement uses TRBV28 and TRBJ1-2; maybe TRBD1 (5 bases). CDR3 length equals 14 residues. The germline V gene encodes CDR1 MDHEN and CDR2 SYDVKM. Between the trimmed V and J ends, which lost 5 bases and 4 bases, there was a span of 14 bases. This CDR3 reads CASSPGNTGYGYTF. The CDR3 coding sequence is TGTGCCAGCAGTCCAGGGAACACTGGCTATGGCTACACCTTC.

The chain carries TRBV10-3 and TRBJ1-1; D is perhaps TRBD1 (5 bases). The V and J ends lost 11 bases and 4 bases respectively, with 14 bases between them. Germline V gene lookup returns CDR1 ENHRY and CDR2 SYGVKD. CDR3 length equals 12 residues. CDR3 residues: CAARDFGTEAFF. CDR3 nucleotides: TGTGCCGCCAGGGATTTTGGCACTGAAGCTTTCTTT.

This clone was seen ten or more times. The chain is built from TRBV7-2 and TRBJ2-7, with TRBD1 as a possible D gene (6 bases). The CDR3 has 14 residues. Germline V lookup: CDR1 SGHTA, CDR2 FQGNSA. V lost 2 bases to trimming and J lost 6 bases, with 14 bases between them. This CDR3 reads CASSLSRPQGEQYF. As DNA, the CDR3 is TGTGCCAGCAGCTTAAGCCGTCCACAGGGCGAGCAGTACTTC.

The chain recombines TRBV5-1 with TRBJ1-4, with a weak D call TRBD1 (5 bases). The CDR3 length is 16 residues. Germline V gene data show CDR1 as SGHRS and CDR2 as YFSETQ. V was trimmed by 2 bases and J by 4 bases, leaving 15 bases between them. Here the CDR3 DNA reads TGCGCCAGCAGCTTCCTCCAAACAGGAGATAATGAAAAACTGTTTTTT. The encoded protein is CASSFLQTGDNEKLFF.

The V and J genes are TRBV5-5 and TRBJ2-6; D remains ambiguous. The germline V and J ends were trimmed by 0 bases and 0 bases, with 7 bases remaining between them. There are 16 residues in the CDR3. Germline-derived CDR1 and CDR2 are SGHKS and YYEKEE (reference sequence). The CDR3, as DNA: TGTGCCAGCAGCTTGGACGGGTACTCTGGGGCCAACGTCCTGACTTTC. This sequence encodes CASSLDGYSGANVLTF.

A few counts support this clone. The chain has TRBV5-4 and TRBJ1-3; 7 nucleotides agree with TRBD1. Germline lookup yields CDR1 SGHNT and CDR2 YYREEE (reference sequence). The trim removed 4 bases at V and 0 bases at J, leaving 7 bases unmatched. The CDR3 length is 16 residues. The CDR3 here is CASSTYRGYSGNTIYF. The DNA of the CDR3 is TGTGCCAGCAGCACTTACAGGGGCTACTCTGGAAACACCATATATTTT.

This clone is a singleton in its sample. V gene TRBV2 combines with J gene TRBJ1-6; 12 positions match TRBD1. CDR1 SNHLY and CDR2 FYNNEI come from the germline V gene. The V segment lost 4 bases and the J segment 9 bases; nucleotides outside the gene matches: 1. There are 14 residues in the CDR3. Here the CDR3 reads CASSGDRGRSPLHF. In DNA, the CDR3 is TGTGCCAGCAGTGGGGACAGGGGGCGTTCACCCCTCCACTTT.